Below, 3 T cell receptor beta chains from the same sample are listed, as sequenced in a study of siplizumab effects on memory and regulatory T cells. TCRdb keeps only in-frame clones here, not all; method: immunoSEQ multiplex PCR. The sample records roughly 100,000 clones, more than 85% being singletons. Source material: CD4+ T cells sorted from blood. These receptor sequences come from a human donor in good health.

This chain joins TRBV9 and TRBJ2-1; D gene unclear. V dropped 0 bases and J dropped 4 bases, with 11 bases sitting between them. Germline V gene sequence: CDR1 SGDLS, CDR2 YYNGEE. The CDR3 extends over 15 amino acids. The CDR3 loop is CASSVDLRPYNEQFF. CDR3 in DNA: TGTGCCAGCAGCGTAGACCTAAGGCCATACAATGAGCAGTTCTTC.

The V and J genes are TRBV7-2 and TRBJ2-7; D is perhaps TRBD1 (5 bases). The CDR3 loop spans 17 amino acids. CDR1 SGHTA and CDR2 FQGNSA come from the germline V gene. Trimming took off 3 bases at V and 7 bases at J, with 25 bases between the two ends. CDR3 in amino acids: CASSFSTQGALDREQYF. CDR3 nucleotides: TGTGCCAGCAGCTTTAGTACTCAGGGTGCCCTGGATCGGGAGCAGTACTTC.

The chain is built from TRBV27 and TRBJ2-5; 12 nucleotides align to TRBD1. The CDR3 is 16 amino acids. The germline gives CDR1 MNHEY, CDR2 SMNVEV (reference sequence). The V and J ends lost 6 bases and 4 bases, in that order; junction bases with no gene match: 9. Written as DNA, the CDR3 is TGTGCCAGCAGATCCGGGACAGGGGGCGTTTTAGAGACCCAGTACTTC. This translates into CASRSGTGGVLETQYF.